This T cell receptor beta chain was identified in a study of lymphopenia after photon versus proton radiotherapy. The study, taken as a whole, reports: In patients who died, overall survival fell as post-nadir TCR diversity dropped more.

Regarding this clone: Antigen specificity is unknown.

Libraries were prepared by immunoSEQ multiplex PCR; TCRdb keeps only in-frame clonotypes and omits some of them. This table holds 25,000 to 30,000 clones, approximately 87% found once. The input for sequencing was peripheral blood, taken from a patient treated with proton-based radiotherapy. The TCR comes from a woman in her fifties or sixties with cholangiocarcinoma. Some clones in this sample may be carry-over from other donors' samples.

CDR3 residues: CASSEAPSDRYF. CDR3 in DNA: TGTGCCAGCAGTGAAGCCCCCTCCGACAGGTACTTC. The rearrangement uses TRBV6-1 and TRBJ2-7, with D possibly TRBD1 on 5 matching bases. V dropped 0 bases and J dropped 12 bases, with 12 bases sitting between them. This CDR3 has 12 residues. Per germline, CDR1 MNHNS and CDR2 SASEGT.